The 15 T cell receptor beta chains presented below share a single source sample, sequenced in a study of cytomegalovirus exposure and HLA in healthy donors. PCR employed 60 Vbeta and 13 Jbeta primers. The method was immunoSEQ multiplex PCR; TCRdb's version includes in-frame clones alone and lacks a portion of them. Counted here are about 160,000 clones, roughly four fifths occurring once; the ten biggest clones make up about 3%. Material for sequencing was PBMCs. The receptors originated from a woman in her forties or fifties in good health and CMV-seropositive.

The rearrangement joins TRBV5-1 to TRBJ2-3; tentatively, D is TRBD2 (5 bases). Trimming stripped 2 bases from V and 3 bases from J, with 7 bases between. In germline, CDR1 is SGHRS, CDR2 YFSETQ. This CDR3 has 13 amino acids. CDR3: CASSFGETDTQYF. CDR3 sequence (DNA): TGCGCCAGCAGCTTCGGGGAGACAGATACGCAGTATTTT. Complete variable domain (other parts from reference TRBV5-1 and TRBJ2-3): KAGVTQTPRYLIKTRGQQVTLSCSPISGHRSVSWYQQTPGQGLQFLFEYFSETQRNKGNFPGRFSGRQFSNSRSEMNVSTLELGDSALYLCASSFGETDTQYFGPGTRLTVL.

On this clone: This CDR3 is also generated by other DNA sequences in the sample. V usage is TRBV6-5 and J usage is TRBJ1-1, with TRBD1 matching over 8 bases. CDR1 is MNHEY and CDR2 is SVGAGI in the germline V gene. Trimming at V came to 6 bases and at J to 6 bases, leaving 9 bases not matched to a gene. The CDR3 runs 14 residues. The CDR3 here is CASSTDRGNAEAFF. The CDR3, as DNA: TGTGCCAGCAGCACCGACAGGGGCAACGCTGAAGCTTTCTTT.

The chain combines TRBV18 with TRBJ2-1; 7 nucleotides align to TRBD1. CDR1 is KGHSH and CDR2 is LQKENI in the germline V gene. Trimming took 2 bases from V and 5 from J; bases not matched to a gene: 9. The CDR3 extends over 16 amino acids. In nucleotides, the CDR3 is TGTGCCAGCTCACCATTAGTACAGGGGATCGACAATGAGCAGTTCTTC. Translation: CASSPLVQGIDNEQFF.

CDR3 sequence reads: CASSHADRANEKLFF. In nucleotides, the CDR3 is TGCGCCAGCAGCCACGCGGACAGGGCGAATGAAAAACTGTTTTTT. The rearrangement joins TRBV4-1 to TRBJ1-4; 8 bases align to TRBD1. The CDR3 sequence is 15 residues long. The V segment lost 3 bases and the J segment 5 bases; nucleotides outside the gene matches: 5. Germline V gene lookup returns CDR1 MGHRA and CDR2 YSYEKL.

This clone has a handful of counts. This sequence joins TRBV5-1 and TRBJ2-2, with D perhaps TRBD1 (5 bases). Germline-derived CDR1 and CDR2 are SGHRS and YFSETQ. The CDR3 spans 16 residues. V lost 1 base and J 3 bases, leaving 13 bases between the germline ends. DNA for the CDR3: TGCGCCAGCAGCTTGCCCCAGGGTTTGGACACCGGGGAGCTGTTTTTT. It translates to CASSLPQGLDTGELFF.

The V call is TRBV5-4, the J call TRBJ2-7; the match to TRBD1 covers 7 bases. The J segment lost 6 bases and the V segment lost 0 bases, leaving 6 bases of the junction unmatched. From germline, CDR1 is SGHNT and CDR2 YYREEE (reference sequence). This CDR3 spans 14 amino acids. The CDR3 DNA reads as TGTGCCAGCAGCTTGGAGGCAGGGGGTGGCGAGCAGTACTTC. This encodes CASSLEAGGGEQYF.

This clone occurred a few times. The chain's CDR3 is CASRPDSWGTEAFF. The DNA of the CDR3 is TGCGCCAGCAGGCCCGACAGTTGGGGCACTGAAGCTTTCTTT. The chain is built from TRBV5-1 and TRBJ1-1, with D possibly matching TRBD1 (5 bases). There are 14 residues in the CDR3. Germline loops: CDR1 SGHRS, CDR2 YFSETQ. The V and J ends lost 5 bases and 4 bases respectively, with 15 bases between them.

V usage is TRBV4-2 and J usage is TRBJ1-2; D is unresolved. The germline gives CDR1 LGHNA, CDR2 YNFKEQ. The CDR3 loop spans 14 amino acids. V lost 3 bases, J lost 10 bases, and 18 bases lay in between. The CDR3 nucleotides are TGTGCCAGCAGCCATGAATCCCGATCCGGTTACTACACCTTC. This encodes CASSHESRSGYYTF.

This clone has just one count. V usage is TRBV6-5 and J usage is TRBJ2-2; D is undetermined. Germline V lookup: CDR1 MNHEY, CDR2 SVGAGI. V was cut by 4 bases and J by 4 bases, with 7 bases left in between. The CDR3 is 13 amino acids. The chain's CDR3 is CASSLPGTGELFF. The CDR3 nucleotides are TGTGCCAGCAGTTTACCGGGCACCGGGGAGCTGTTTTTT.

This rearrangement joins TRBV6-1 to TRBJ2-3; 10 nucleotides line up with TRBD2. The CDR3 consists of 15 residues. Germline V gene lookup returns CDR1 MNHNS and CDR2 SASEGT. The ends lost 6 bases at V and 3 bases at J; junction bases unmatched: 6. The CDR3 DNA is TGTGCCAGCAGGCGAGTAGCGGGGGGTACAGATACGCAGTATTTT. Residues: CASRRVAGGTDTQYF.

V is TRBV2 and J is TRBJ2-3, with 7 bases aligning to TRBD2. CDR3 length: 16 residues. From germline, CDR1 is SNHLY and CDR2 FYNNEI. Losses at the gene ends were 7 bases for V and 3 bases for J; bases not matched to a gene: 13. The CDR3 bases are TGTGCCAGCACCCTTTCGGGACTAACAAGAACAGATACGCAGTATTTT. This gives the protein CASTLSGLTRTDTQYF.

The chain joins TRBV12-5 to TRBJ2-2; 8 positions match TRBD1. J lost 3 bases, V lost 6 bases, and 9 bases had no gene match. CDR1 and CDR2 (germline): LGHNT, FRNRAP. This CDR3 has 16 residues. This CDR3 is CASGRTPGGYTGELFF. CDR3 nucleotides: TGTGCTAGTGGCCGGACCCCAGGGGGCTACACCGGGGAGCTGTTTTTT.

This sequence joins TRBV19 and TRBJ2-2; D perhaps matches TRBD2 (6 bases). V lost 4 bases and J 6 bases, leaving 6 bases between the germline ends. The CDR3 consists of 12 residues. The germline CDR1 and CDR2 sequences are LNHDA and SQIVND (reference sequence). The CDR3 DNA sequence: TGTGCCAGTAGTAGGGGGGCCGGGGAGCTGTTTTTT. Its protein is CASSRGAGELFF.

The chain joins TRBV19 to TRBJ1-5; TRBD1 matches at 9 bases. Germline CDR1 reads LNHDA; CDR2 reads SQIVND (reference sequence). V was clipped by 4 bases and J by 5 bases; unmatched bases: 6. This CDR3 region has 15 residues. The CDR3 loop is CASSTSGQGYQPQHF. The DNA of the CDR3 is TGTGCCAGTAGTACCTCGGGACAGGGATATCAGCCCCAGCATTTT. Using reference TRBV19 and TRBJ1-5 for the parts outside the CDR3, the full variable domain is DGGITQSPKYLFRKEGQNVTLSCEQNLNHDAMYWYRQDPGQGLRLIYYSQIVNDFQKGDIAEGYSVSREKKESFPLTVTSAQKNPTAFYLCASSTSGQGYQPQHFGDGTRLSIL.

This chain connects TRBV7-9 to TRBJ1-2; D is perhaps TRBD1 (6 bases). The CDR3 consists of 15 residues. Germline-derived CDR1 and CDR2 are SEHNR and FQNEAQ (reference sequence). V shed 5 bases and J shed 1 base, with 14 bases lying between them. DNA of the CDR3: TGTGCCAGCAGCGTTGGGGGCGCCAATAACTATGGCTACACCTTC. This sequence encodes CASSVGGANNYGYTF.